The present entry profiles one T cell receptor (beta chain) with its context. This clonotype was picked up a small number of times. Its antigen is unknown. No base-level quality is on record; no much larger clone is a single base apart. Stable Graves' hyperthyroidism was defined as the absence of progression to ophthalmopathy over 18 months of follow-up. Hyperthyroidism patients were aged 18 to 65 years and newly diagnosed, with disease duration of less than 2 months. Any patient with an uncontrolled infection, another autoimmune disease, pregnancy or lactation was excluded. Diagnoses were established on the basis of clinical symptoms, serum thyroxine and TRAb, thyroid ultrasound, and orbital computed tomography. PBMCs were isolated from about 10 ml of fresh peripheral blood by Ficoll-Paque density gradient centrifugation. Trizol reagent was used to extract total RNA, and RNA quality was then checked on an Agilent 2100 Bioanalyzer.

These data come from a study of T cells in Graves' hyperthyroidism and ophthalmopathy (dated by TCRdb to between 2017 and 2020). As for the study more broadly: Peripheral blood samples were taken at the time of initial diagnosis, prior to any treatment. An independent validation cohort of fewer than 20 hyperthyroidism patients and approximately 16 patients who later progressed to ophthalmopathy tested prospective prediction of ophthalmopathy. The roughly 91 discovery patients were randomly split 7:3 into training and test sets. TCR V-J signatures able to tell the groups apart were searched for in a discovery cohort of 100 patients, of whom roughly 42 had Graves' ophthalmopathy and about 60 had stable Graves' hyperthyroidism. Once sampling was done, hyperthyroidism patients were given methimazole at a starting dose of 30 mg daily, whereas ophthalmopathy patients were given high-dose intravenous methylprednisolone. The paper describes TCR Vbeta CDR3 sequencing of 120 to 150 peripheral blood samples, made up of 43 ophthalmopathy patients, approximately 73 hyperthyroidism patients and 17 progressor patients. In addition, the study compared T-cell repertoires in thyroid tissue and in blood from about 6 Graves' hyperthyroidism patients.

Points the paper makes about the study in general: Most expanded thyroid clonotypes (frequency above 0.001) were also detected in blood, a finding suggesting that blood repertoires may reflect thyroid immune responses. In validation, the model predicted progression to ophthalmopathy with around 71% sensitivity and about 73% specificity, a median of about 6.7 months before onset. No statistical method was used to set the sample size in advance, and investigators knew the group allocation. A 13 V-J signature model separated ophthalmopathy from stable hyperthyroidism, with approximately 87% sensitivity and roughly 84% specificity in cross-validation and 80%/75% in testing.

The CDR1 and CDR2 encoded by the germline V gene (reference sequence) are SEHNR and FQNEAQ. Deletion took 6 bases off V and 5 bases off J, with a span of 27 bases between the germline ends. The CDR3 starts with the cysteine, ends with the phenylalanine, and has 18 residues. The read is trimmed to its CDR3 DNA, 54 bases read in frame from base 1. TCR beta CDR3 regions were amplified from RNA transcripts. A first-round RT-PCR of the TCR CDR3 used the HTBI primer set with the Qiagen OneStep RT-PCR kit. Libraries were constructed in a second round of multiplex PCR, after which size selection and purification were performed. The libraries were sequenced on an Illumina HiSeq2000 using paired-end 100 bp reads. The original pipeline was this. SOAPnuke was used to process the raw data, with reads discarded if the reads contained adapters or uncalled bases, had a mean Phred below 15, or lacked an exact constant-primer or identifier match. COPE v1.2.5 was used to merge the high-quality paired reads, and each unique nucleotide sequence was defined as a clonotype. MiTCR v1.1 was used to align clonotypes to the IMGT TRBV, TRBD and TRBJ reference segments. Only V-J combinations with frequency above 0.0001, covering 99% to 99.2% of repertoires, were analysed. The TCS score was defined as F50 (clonal expansion) divided by E x V (chaos), with BLOSUM62-based TCRdist calculated between CDR3 peptides within each V-J. Welch's t-statistics and random forest reduced roughly 540 V-J features to roughly 13, which were used in a naive Bayes classifier (R e1071). TCRdb itself trimmed the public reads at Q25 with fastp, ran MiXCR and retained productive beta chains. Rows with one shared CDR3 protein collapse into an entry with the most common genes and DNA. These V and J calls originate from TCRdb's pipeline instead of the authors' own analysis. In this sample the table shows about 320,000 distinct CDR3 sequences, around a sixth of which occur a single time. Together, the top ten hold 33% of the sample.

This chain joins TRBV7-9 to TRBJ2-3; the best D guess is TRBD2, with 6 bases matching. This receptor was obtained from a man aged 25 to 45 with Graves' hyperthyroidism. Sequenced: blood. This receptor has the CDR3 CASSSSAFRGPGGDTQYF. The nucleotide sequence is TGTGCCAGCAGTTCCTCCGCCTTTCGGGGCCCCGGGGGAGATACGCAGTATTTT.